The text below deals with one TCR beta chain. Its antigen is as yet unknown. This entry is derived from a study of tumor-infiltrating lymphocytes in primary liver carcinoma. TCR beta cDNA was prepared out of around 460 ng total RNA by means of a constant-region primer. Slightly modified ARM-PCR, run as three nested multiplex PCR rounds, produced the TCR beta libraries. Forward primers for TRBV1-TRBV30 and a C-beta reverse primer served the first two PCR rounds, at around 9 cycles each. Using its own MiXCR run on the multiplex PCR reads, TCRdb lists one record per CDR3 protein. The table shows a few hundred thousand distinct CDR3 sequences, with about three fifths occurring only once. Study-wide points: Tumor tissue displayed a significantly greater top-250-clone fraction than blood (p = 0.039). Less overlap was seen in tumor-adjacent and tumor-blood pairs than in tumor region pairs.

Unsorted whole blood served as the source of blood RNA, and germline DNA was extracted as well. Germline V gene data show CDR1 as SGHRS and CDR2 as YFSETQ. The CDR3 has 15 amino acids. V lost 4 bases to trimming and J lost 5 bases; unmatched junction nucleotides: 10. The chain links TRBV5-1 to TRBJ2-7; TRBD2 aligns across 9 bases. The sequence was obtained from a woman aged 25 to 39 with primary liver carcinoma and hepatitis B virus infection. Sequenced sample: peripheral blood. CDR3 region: CASSTEREVFHEQYF. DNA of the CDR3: TGCGCCAGCAGCACGGAGCGGGAGGTGTTCCACGAGCAGTACTTC. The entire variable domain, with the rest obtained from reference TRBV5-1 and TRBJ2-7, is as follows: KAGVTQTPRYLIKTRGQQVTLSCSPISGHRSVSWYQQTPGQGLQFLFEYFSETQRNKGNFPGRFSGRQFSNSRSEMNVSTLELGDSALYLCASSTEREVFHEQYFGPGTRLTVT.